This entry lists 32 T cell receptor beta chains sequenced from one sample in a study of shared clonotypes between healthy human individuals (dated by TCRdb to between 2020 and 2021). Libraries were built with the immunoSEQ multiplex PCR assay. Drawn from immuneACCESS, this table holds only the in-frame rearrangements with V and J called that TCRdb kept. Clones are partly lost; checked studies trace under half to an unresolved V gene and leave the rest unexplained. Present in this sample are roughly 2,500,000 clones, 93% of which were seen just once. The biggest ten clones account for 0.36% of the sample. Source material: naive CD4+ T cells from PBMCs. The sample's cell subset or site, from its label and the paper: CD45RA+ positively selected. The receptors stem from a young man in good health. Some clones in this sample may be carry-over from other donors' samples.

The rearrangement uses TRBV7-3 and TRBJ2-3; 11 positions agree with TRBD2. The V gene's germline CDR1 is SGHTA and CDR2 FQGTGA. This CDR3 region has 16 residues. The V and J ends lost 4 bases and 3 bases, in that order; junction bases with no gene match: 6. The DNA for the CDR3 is TGTGCCAGCAGCTCCGGACTAGCGGGTTGGACAGATACGCAGTATTTT. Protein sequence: CASSSGLAGWTDTQYF.

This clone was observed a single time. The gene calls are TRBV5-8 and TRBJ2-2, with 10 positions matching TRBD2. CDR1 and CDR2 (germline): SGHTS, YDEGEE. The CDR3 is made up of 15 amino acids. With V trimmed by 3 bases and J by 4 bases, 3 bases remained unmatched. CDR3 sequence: CASSSSGRSTGELFF. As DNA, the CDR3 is TGTGCCAGCAGCTCTAGCGGGAGAAGCACCGGGGAGCTGTTTTTT.

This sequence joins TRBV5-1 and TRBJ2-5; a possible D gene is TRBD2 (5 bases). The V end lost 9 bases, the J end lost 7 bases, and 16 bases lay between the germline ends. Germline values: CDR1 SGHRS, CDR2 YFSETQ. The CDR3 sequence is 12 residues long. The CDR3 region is CATRVEVGTQYF. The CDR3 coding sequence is TGCGCCACCCGAGTGGAGGTCGGGACCCAGTACTTC. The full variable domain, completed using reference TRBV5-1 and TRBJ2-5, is KAGVTQTPRYLIKTRGQQVTLSCSPISGHRSVSWYQQTPGQGLQFLFEYFSETQRNKGNFPGRFSGRQFSNSRSEMNVSTLELGDSALYLCATRVEVGTQYFGPGTRLLVL.

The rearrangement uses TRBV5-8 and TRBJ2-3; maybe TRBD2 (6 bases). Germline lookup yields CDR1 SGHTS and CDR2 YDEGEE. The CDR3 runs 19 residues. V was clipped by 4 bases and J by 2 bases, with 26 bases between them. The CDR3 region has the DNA TGTGCCAGCAGCGCCCCTGGTAGGGGAGGATGGGTTAACACAGATACGCAGTATTTT. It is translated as CASSAPGRGGWVNTDTQYF.

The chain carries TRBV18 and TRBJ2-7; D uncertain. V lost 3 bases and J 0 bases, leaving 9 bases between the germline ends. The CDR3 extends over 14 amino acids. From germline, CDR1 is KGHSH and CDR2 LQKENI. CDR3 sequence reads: CASSPMTGSYEQYF. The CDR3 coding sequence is TGTGCCAGCTCACCCATGACCGGCTCCTACGAGCAGTACTTC.

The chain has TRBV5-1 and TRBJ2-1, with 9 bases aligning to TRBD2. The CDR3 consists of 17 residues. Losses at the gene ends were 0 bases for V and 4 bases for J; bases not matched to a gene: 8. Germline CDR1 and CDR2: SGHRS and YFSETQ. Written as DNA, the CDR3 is TGCGCCAGCAGCTTGGGGCCGTCTAGCGGGAAATACAATGAGCAGTTCTTC. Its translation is CASSLGPSSGKYNEQFF.

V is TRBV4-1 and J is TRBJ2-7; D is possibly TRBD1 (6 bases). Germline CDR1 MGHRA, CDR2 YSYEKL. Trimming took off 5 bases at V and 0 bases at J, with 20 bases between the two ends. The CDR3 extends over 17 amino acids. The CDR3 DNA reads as TGCGCCAGCAGCGGCTACGGAACAGGGTCCTCCTCCTACGAGCAGTACTTC. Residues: CASSGYGTGSSSYEQYF.

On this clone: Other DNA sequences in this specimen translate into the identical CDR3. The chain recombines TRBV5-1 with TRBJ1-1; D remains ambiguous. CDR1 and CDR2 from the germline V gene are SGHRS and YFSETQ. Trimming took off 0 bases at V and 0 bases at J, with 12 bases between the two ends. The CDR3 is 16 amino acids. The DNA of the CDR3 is TGCGCCAGCAGCTTGGCCCCTGCAGGCATGAACACTGAAGCTTTCTTT. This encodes CASSLAPAGMNTEAFF.

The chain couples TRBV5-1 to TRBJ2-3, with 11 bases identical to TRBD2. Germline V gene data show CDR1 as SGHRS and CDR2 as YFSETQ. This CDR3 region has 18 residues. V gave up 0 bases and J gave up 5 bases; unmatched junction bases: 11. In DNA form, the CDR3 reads TGCGCCAGCAGCTTGGCCCGGCGAACTAGCGGGAGTTTAGATACGCAGTATTTT. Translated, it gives CASSLARRTSGSLDTQYF.

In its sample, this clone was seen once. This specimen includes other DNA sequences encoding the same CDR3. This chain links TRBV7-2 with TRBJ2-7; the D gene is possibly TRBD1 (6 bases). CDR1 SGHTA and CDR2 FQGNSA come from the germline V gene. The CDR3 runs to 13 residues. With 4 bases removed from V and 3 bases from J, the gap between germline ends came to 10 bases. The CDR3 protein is CASSSGQSYEQYF. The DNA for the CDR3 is TGTGCCAGCAGCTCAGGACAGAGCTACGAGCAGTACTTC.

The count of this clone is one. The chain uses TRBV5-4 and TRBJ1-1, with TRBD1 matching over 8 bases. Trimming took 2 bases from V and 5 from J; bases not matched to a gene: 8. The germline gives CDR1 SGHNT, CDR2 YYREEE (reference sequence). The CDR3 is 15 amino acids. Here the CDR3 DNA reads TGTGCCAGCAGCTTAACTAACAGGGGGAGGACTGAAGCTTTCTTT. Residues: CASSLTNRGRTEAFF. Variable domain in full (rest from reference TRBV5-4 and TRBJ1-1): ETGVTQSPTHLIKTRGQQVTLRCSSQSGHNTVSWYQQALGQGPQFIFQYYREEENGRGNFPPRFSGLQFPNYSSELNVNALELDDSALYLCASSLTNRGRTEAFFGQGTRLTVV.

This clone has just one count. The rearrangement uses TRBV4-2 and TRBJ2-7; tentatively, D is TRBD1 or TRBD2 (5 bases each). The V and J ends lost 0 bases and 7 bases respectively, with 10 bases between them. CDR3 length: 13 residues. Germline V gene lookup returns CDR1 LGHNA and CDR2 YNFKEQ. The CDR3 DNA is TGTGCCAGCAGCCAAGATGGATGGGGGGAGCAGTACTTC. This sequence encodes CASSQDGWGEQYF.

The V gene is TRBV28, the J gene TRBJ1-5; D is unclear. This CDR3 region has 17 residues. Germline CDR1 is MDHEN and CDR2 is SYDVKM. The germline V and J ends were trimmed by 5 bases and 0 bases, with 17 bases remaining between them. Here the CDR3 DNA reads TGTGCCAGCAGTACTGCGACGGTTCGCTATAGCAATCAGCCCCAGCATTTT. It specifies CASSTATVRYSNQPQHF.

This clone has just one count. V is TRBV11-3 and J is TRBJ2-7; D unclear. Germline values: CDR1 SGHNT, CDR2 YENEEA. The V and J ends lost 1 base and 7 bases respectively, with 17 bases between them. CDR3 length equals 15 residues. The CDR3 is CASSLGGGPAEEQYF. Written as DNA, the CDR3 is TGTGCCAGCAGCTTAGGTGGCGGTCCCGCGGAGGAGCAGTACTTC. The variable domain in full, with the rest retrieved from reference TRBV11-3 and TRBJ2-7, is EAGVVQSPRYKIIEKKQPVAFWCNPISGHNTLYWYLQNLGQGPELLIRYENEEAVDDSQLPKDRFSAERLKGVDSTLKIQPAELGDSAVYLCASSLGGGPAEEQYFGPGTRLTVT.

The CDR3 protein is CASSEVGQGREKLFF. CDR3 DNA sequence: TGTGCCAGCAGTGAAGTTGGCCAGGGGCGTGAAAAACTGTTTTTT. The chain is built from TRBV2 and TRBJ1-4, with D perhaps TRBD1 (6 bases). The V gene's germline CDR1 is SNHLY and CDR2 FYNNEI. V was cut by 1 base and J by 7 bases, with 13 bases left in between. The CDR3 totals 15 residues.

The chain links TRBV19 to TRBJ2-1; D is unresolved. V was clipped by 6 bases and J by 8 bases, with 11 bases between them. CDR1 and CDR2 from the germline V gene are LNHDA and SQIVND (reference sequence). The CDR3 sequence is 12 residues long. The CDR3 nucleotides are TGTGCCAGTAGGCTGGAGACGGATGAGCAGTTCTTC. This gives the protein CASRLETDEQFF.

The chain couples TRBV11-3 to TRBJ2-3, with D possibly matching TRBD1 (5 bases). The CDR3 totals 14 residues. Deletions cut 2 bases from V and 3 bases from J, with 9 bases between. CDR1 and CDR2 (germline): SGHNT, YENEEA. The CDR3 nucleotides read TGTGCCAGCAGCTTATTGGGGCGGACAGATACGCAGTATTTT. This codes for CASSLLGRTDTQYF.

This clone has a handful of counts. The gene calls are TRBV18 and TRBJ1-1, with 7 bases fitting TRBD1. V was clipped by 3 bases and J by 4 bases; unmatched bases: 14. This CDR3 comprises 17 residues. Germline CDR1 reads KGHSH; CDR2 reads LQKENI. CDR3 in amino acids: CASSPPVGWQGGTEAFF. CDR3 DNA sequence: TGTGCCAGCTCACCTCCAGTAGGGTGGCAGGGGGGCACTGAAGCTTTCTTT.

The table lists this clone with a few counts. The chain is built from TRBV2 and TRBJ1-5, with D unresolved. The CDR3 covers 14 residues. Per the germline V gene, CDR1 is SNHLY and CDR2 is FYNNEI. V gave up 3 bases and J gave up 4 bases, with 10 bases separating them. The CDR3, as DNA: TGTGCCAGCAGTGATAAGGCAGAGAATCAGCCCCAGCATTTT. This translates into CASSDKAENQPQHF.

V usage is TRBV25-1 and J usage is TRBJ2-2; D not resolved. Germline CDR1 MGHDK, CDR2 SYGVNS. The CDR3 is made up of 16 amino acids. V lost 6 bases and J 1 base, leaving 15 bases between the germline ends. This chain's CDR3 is CASRKVGTGNTGELFF. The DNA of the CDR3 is TGTGCCAGCAGGAAAGTAGGCACGGGGAACACCGGGGAGCTGTTTTTT.

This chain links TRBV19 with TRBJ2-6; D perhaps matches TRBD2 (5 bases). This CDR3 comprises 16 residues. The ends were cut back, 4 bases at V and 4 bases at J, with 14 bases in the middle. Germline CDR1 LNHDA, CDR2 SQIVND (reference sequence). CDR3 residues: CASSRTWGAGANVLTF. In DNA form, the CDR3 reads TGTGCCAGTAGTAGGACTTGGGGAGCCGGGGCCAACGTCCTGACTTTC.

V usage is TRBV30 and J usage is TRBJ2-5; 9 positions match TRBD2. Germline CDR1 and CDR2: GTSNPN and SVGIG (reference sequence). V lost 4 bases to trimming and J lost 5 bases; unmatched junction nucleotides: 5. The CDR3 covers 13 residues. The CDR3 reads CAWNSGRGETQYF. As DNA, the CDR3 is TGTGCCTGGAATAGCGGGAGAGGGGAGACCCAGTACTTC.

The CDR3 DNA sequence: TGTGCCAGCAGCCCGTGGTCCGGGACAGGGGTGTACGAGCAGTACTTC. Protein: CASSPWSGTGVYEQYF. V and J are TRBV11-2 and TRBJ2-7; 10 positions match TRBD1. V was clipped by 5 bases and J by 4 bases; unmatched bases: 11. Germline assignment: CDR1 SGHAT and CDR2 FQNNGV. The CDR3 length is 16 residues. Full variable domain (outside the CDR3, taken from reference TRBV11-2 and TRBJ2-7): EAGVAQSPRYKIIEKRQSVAFWCNPISGHATLYWYQQILGQGPKLLIQFQNNGVVDDSQLPKDRFSAERLKGVDSTLKIQPAKLEDSAVYLCASSPWSGTGVYEQYFGPGTRLTVT.

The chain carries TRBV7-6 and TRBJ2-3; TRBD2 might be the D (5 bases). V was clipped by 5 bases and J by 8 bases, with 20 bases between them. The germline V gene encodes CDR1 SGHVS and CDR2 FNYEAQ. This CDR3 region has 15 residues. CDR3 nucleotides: TGTGCCAGCAGCCTACAGAGCCCCCTAGGGAGTACGCAGTATTTT. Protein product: CASSLQSPLGSTQYF.

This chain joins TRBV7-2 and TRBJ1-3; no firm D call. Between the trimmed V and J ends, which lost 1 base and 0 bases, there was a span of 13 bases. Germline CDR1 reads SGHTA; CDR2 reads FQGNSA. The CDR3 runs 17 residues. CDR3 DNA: TGTGCCAGCAGCTTAGGGTTAGGCATCCGCTCTGGAAACACCATATATTTT. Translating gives CASSLGLGIRSGNTIYF.

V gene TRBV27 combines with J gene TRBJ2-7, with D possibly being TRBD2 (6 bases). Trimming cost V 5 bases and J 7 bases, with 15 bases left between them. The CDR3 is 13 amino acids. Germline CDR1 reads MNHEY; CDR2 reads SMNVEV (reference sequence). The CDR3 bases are TGTGCCAGCAGTCTGCTCGAGGCGGGGGAGCAGTACTTC. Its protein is CASSLLEAGEQYF.

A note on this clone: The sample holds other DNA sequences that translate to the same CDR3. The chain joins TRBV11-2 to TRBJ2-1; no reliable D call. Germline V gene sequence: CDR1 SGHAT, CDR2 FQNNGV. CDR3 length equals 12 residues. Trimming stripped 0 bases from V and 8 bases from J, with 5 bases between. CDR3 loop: CASSLDRDEQFF. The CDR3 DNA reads TGTGCCAGCAGCTTAGATCGCGATGAGCAGTTCTTC.

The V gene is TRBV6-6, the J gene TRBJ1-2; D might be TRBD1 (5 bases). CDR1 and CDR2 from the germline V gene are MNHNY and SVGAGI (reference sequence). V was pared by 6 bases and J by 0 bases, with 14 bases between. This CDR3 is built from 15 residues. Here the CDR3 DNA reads TGTGCCAGCAGCAGGCAGCGGGGGGCTAACTATGGCTACACCTTC. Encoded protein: CASSRQRGANYGYTF.

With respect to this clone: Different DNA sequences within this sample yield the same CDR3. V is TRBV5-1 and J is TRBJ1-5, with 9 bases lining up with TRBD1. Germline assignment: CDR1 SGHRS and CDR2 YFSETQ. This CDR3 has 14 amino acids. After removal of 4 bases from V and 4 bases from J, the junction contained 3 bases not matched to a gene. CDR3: CASSLGTGNQPQHF. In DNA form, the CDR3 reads TGCGCCAGCAGCCTAGGGACAGGGAATCAGCCCCAGCATTTT. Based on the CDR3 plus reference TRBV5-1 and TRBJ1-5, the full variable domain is KAGVTQTPRYLIKTRGQQVTLSCSPISGHRSVSWYQQTPGQGLQFLFEYFSETQRNKGNFPGRFSGRQFSNSRSEMNVSTLELGDSALYLCASSLGTGNQPQHFGDGTRLSIL.

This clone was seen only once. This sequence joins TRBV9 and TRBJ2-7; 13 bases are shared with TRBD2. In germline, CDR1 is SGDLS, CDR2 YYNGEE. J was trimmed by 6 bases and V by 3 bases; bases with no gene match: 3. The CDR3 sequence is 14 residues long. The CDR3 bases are TGTGCCAGCAGCGAGACTAGCGGGAGGTCCGAGCAGTACTTC. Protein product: CASSETSGRSEQYF.

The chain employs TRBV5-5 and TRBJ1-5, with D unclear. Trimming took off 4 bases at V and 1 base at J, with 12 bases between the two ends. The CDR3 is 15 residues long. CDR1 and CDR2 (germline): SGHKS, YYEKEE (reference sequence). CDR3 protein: CASSPFASSNQPQHF. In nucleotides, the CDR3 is TGTGCCAGCAGCCCCTTCGCGTCGAGCAATCAGCCCCAGCATTTT. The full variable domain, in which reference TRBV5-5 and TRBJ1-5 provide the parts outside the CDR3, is DAGVTQSPTHLIKTRGQQVTLRCSPISGHKSVSWYQQVLGQGPQFIFQYYEKEERGRGNFPDRFSARQFPNYSSELNVNALLLGDSALYLCASSPFASSNQPQHFGDGTRLSIL.

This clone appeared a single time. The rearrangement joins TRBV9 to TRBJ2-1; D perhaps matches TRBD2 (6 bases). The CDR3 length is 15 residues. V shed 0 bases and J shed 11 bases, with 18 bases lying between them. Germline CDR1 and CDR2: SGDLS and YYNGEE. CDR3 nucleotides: TGTGCCAGCAGCGTAGCCTTTGGACTACTAAATCAGCAGTTCTTC. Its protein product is CASSVAFGLLNQQFF.